This T cell receptor (beta chain) was identified in a study of blood T cell repertoires in COVID-19. Study as a whole: Sites in the United States, Italy and Spain provided acute and convalescent COVID-19 samples.

The germline V gene has CDR1 LNHDA and CDR2 SQIVND (reference sequence). The CDR3 totals 15 residues. V lost 1 base to trimming and J lost 5 bases, with 12 bases between them. TCRdb keeps only in-frame clones here, not all; method: immunoSEQ multiplex PCR. The sample contains about 89,000 clones, 78% of which appear only once. V is TRBV19 and J is TRBJ1-5, with D unclear. The sample comprised peripheral blood. The receptor comes from a man between 65 and 85 years old with COVID-19, enrolled during active disease. The DNA for the CDR3 is TGTGCCAGTAGTATAGCCAGCTCGGGGTATCAGCCCCAGCATTTT. Protein sequence: CASSIASSGYQPQHF.